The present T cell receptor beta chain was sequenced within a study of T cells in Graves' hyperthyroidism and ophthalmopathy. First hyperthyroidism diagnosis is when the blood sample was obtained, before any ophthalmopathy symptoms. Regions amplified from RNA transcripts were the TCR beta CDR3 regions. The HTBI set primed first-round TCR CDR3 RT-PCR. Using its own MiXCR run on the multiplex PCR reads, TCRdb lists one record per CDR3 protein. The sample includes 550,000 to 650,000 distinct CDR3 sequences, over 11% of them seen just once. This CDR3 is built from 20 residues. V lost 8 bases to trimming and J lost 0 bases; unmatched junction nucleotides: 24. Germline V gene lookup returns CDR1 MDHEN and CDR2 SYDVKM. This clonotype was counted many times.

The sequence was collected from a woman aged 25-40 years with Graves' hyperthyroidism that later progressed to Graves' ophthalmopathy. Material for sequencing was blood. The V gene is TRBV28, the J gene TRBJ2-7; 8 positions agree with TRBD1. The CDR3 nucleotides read TGTGCCAGCGTTCAAGACAGGGGTTCGATTTCGGGAATAGGCTCCTACGAGCAGTACTTC. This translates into CASVQDRGSISGIGSYEQYF. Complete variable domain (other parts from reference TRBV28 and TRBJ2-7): DVKVTQSSRYLVKRTGEKVFLECVQDMDHENMFWYRQDPGLGLRLIYFSYDVKMKEKGDIPEGYSVSREKKERFSLILESASTNQTSMYLCASVQDRGSISGIGSYEQYFGPGTRLTVT.